The sequence of this T cell receptor beta chain was determined in a study of response to subunit inactivated influenza vaccine. Study-wide points: The authors put forward the suggestion that each seasonal influenza vaccination may bring in only a limited number of new T cells.

A remark on this clonotype: Its cognate antigen is unknown.

The V gene's germline CDR1 is PRHDT and CDR2 FYEKMQ (reference sequence). The CDR3 extends over 14 amino acids. The ends were cut back, 1 base at V and 4 bases at J, with 11 bases in the middle. TCRdb re-analysed the RT-PCR reads in MiXCR, keeping a single row per CDR3 protein. Here the sample spans just over 300,000 distinct CDR3 sequences, just over 20% being singletons. The chain has TRBV13 and TRBJ2-7; no clear D. The sample in question was PBMCs from blood, obtained roughly 20 months after vaccination. The receptor's source is a man aged 50 to 69 who received an inactivated influenza vaccine. This chain's CDR3 is CASSLENSPYEQYF. The CDR3 coding sequence is TGTGCCAGCAGCTTAGAAAATTCTCCATACGAGCAGTACTTC.